This T cell receptor beta chain was sequenced in a study of cytomegalovirus exposure and HLA in healthy donors. The study's findings and limits: An analysis that came later showed most CMV-associated TCR beta chains appearing HLA-restricted. Trimming of TCR beta V- and J-genes showed a link, identified in a later analysis, to a missense DCLRE1C variant.

This clone was counted only a few times. Its antigen is unknown. The PCR used 60 Vbeta and 13 Jbeta primers. TCRdb's table, derived via immunoSEQ multiplex PCR, lists solely in-frame clones and lacks some. In the table there are about 76,000 clones, 72% of which are singletons. Sequencing was carried out using PBMCs. This TCR came from a woman aged 40 to 50 in good health and CMV-seropositive.

The CDR3 sequence: CASSLDRHTGELFF. The CDR3 nucleotides read TGTGCCAGCAGCTTGGACAGACACACCGGGGAGCTGTTTTTT. The V and J genes are TRBV5-8 and TRBJ2-2; no firm D call. Germline CDR1 reads SGHTS; CDR2 reads YDEGEE. Trimming took 0 bases from V and 3 from J, leaving 6 bases between them. The CDR3 contains 14 residues.